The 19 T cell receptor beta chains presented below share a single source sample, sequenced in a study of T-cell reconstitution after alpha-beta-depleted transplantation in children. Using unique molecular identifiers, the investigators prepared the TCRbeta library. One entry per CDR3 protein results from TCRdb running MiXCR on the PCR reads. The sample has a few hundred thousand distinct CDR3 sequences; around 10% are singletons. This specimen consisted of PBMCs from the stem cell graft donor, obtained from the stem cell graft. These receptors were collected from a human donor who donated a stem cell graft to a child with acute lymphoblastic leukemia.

The CDR3 spells CAISESWDRGTDTQYF. CDR3 nucleotides: TGTGCCATCAGTGAGTCTTGGGACAGGGGGACAGATACGCAGTATTTT. V usage is TRBV10-3 and J usage is TRBJ2-3, with 11 bases that match TRBD1. Looked up from germline, CDR1 is ENHRY and CDR2 is SYGVKD. The CDR3 spans 16 residues. Germline trimming cut 0 bases from V and 3 bases from J; bases unmatched to any gene: 2.

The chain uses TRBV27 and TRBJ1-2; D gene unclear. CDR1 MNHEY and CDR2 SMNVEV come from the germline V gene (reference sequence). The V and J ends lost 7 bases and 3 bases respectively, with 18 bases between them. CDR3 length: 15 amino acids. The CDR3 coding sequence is TGTGCCAGCACCTCCACCGGGGTACGACACTATGGCTACACCTTC. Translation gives CASTSTGVRHYGYTF.

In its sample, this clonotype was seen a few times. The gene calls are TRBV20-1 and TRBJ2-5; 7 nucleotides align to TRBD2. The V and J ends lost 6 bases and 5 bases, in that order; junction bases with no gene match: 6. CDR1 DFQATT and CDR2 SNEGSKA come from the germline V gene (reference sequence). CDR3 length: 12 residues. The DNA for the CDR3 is TGCAGTGCGGGTAGCGGGCTGGAGACCCAGTACTTC. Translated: CSAGSGLETQYF.

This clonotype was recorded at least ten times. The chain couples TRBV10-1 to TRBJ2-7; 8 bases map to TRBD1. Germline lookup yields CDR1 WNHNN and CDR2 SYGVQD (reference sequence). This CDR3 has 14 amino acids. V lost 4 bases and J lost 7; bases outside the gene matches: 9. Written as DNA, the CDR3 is TGCGCCAGCAGTGGACAGGGGCTCCTACGGGAGCAGTACTTC. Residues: CASSGQGLLREQYF.

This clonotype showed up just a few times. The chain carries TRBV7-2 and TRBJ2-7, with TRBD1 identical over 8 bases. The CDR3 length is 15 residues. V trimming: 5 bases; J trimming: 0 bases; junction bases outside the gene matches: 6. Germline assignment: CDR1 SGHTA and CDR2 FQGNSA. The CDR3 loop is CASSMGQASSYEQYF. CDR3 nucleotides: TGTGCCAGCAGCATGGGACAGGCCAGCTCCTACGAGCAGTACTTC.

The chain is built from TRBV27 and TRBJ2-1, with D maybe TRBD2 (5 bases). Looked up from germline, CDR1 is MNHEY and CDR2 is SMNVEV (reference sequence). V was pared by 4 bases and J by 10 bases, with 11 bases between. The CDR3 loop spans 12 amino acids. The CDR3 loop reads CASSYPLGEQFF. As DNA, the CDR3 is TGTGCCAGCAGTTACCCACTAGGAGAGCAGTTCTTC.

The CDR3 is CASSPNLGRTNEQFF. CDR3 nucleotide sequence: TGTGCCAGCAGCCCGAACTTAGGTAGGACGAATGAGCAGTTCTTC. V gene TRBV7-9 combines with J gene TRBJ2-1; D is uncertain. CDR3 length: 15 residues. The germline V and J ends were trimmed by 5 bases and 7 bases, with 18 bases remaining between them. The germline V gene has CDR1 SEHNR and CDR2 FQNEAQ (reference sequence).

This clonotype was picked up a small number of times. The DNA of the CDR3 is TGTGCCAGCAAGGGGAATCGGGCGGACGTCGGCTACACCTTC. Its translation: CASKGNRADVGYTF. This sequence joins TRBV6-1 and TRBJ1-2; a possible D gene is TRBD1 (5 bases). Looked up from germline, CDR1 is MNHNS and CDR2 is SASEGT. Trimming removed 7 bases from V and 8 bases from J, with 20 bases in between. The CDR3 length is 14 residues.

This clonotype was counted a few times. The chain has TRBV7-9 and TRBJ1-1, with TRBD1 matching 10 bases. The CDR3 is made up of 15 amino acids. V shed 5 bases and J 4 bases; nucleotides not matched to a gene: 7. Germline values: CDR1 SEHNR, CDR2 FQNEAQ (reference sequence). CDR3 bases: TGTGCCAGCAGCATCGGACAGGGGGTTGGCACTGAAGCTTTCTTT. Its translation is CASSIGQGVGTEAFF.

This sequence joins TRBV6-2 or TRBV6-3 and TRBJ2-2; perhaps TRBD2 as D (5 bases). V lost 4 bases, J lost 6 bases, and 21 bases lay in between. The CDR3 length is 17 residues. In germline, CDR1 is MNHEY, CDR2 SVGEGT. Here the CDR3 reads CASSSLGLASIPGELFF. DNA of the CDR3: TGTGCCAGCAGTTCCCTAGGTCTAGCAAGTATTCCCGGGGAGCTGTTTTTT.

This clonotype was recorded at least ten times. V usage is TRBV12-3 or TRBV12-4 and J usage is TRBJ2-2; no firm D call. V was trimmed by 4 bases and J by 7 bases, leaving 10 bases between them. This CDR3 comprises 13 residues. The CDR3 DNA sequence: TGTGCCAGCAGTTCTAACTCTAACGGGGAGCTGTTTTTT. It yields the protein CASSSNSNGELFF.

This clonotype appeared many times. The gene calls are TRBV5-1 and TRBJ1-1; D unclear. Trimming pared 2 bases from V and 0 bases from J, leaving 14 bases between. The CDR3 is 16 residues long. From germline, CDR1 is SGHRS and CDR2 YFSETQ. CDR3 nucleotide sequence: TGCGCCAGCAGCTTTGATTCGGGGTTTATGAACACTGAAGCTTTCTTT. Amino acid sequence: CASSFDSGFMNTEAFF.

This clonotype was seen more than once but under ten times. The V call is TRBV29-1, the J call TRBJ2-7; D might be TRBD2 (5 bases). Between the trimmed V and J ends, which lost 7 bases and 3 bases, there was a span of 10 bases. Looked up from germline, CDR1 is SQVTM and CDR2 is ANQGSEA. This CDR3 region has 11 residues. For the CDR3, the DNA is TGCAGCGCTTTAGGGAGCTACGAGCAGTACTTC. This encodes CSALGSYEQYF.

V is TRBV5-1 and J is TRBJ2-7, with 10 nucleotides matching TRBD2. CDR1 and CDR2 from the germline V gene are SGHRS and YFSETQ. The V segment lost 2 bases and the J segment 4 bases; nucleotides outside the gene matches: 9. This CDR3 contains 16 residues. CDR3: CASSLYQRGGLYEQYF. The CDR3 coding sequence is TGCGCCAGCAGCTTATATCAGCGGGGGGGGTTATACGAGCAGTACTTC.

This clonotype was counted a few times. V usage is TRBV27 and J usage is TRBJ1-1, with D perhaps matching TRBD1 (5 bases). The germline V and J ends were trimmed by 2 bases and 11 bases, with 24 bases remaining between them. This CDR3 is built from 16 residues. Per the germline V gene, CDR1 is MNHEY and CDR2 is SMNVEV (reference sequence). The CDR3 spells CASSLGPRDRGMIAFF. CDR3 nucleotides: TGTGCCAGCAGTTTAGGTCCCCGGGACCGCGGAATGATTGCTTTCTTT.

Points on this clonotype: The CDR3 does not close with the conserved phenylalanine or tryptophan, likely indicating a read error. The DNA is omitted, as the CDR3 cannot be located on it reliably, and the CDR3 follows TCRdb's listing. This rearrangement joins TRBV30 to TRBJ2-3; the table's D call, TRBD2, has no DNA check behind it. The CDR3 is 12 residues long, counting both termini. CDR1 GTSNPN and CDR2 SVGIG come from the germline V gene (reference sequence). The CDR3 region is CAWSVTSAGFTL.

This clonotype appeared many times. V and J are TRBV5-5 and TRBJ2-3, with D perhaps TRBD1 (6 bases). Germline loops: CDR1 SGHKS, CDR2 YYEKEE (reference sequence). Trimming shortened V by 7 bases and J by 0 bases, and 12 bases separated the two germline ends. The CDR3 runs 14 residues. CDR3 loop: CASLRGSSTDTQYF. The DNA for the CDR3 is TGTGCCAGCTTGAGGGGGTCCAGCACAGATACGCAGTATTTT.

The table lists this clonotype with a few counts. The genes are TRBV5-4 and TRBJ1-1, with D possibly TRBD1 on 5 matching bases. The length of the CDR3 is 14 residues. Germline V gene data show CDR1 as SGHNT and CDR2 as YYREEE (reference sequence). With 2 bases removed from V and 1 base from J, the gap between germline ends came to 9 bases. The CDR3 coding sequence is TGTGCCAGCAGCTTAGTCGACAGGAACACTGAAGCTTTCTTT. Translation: CASSLVDRNTEAFF.

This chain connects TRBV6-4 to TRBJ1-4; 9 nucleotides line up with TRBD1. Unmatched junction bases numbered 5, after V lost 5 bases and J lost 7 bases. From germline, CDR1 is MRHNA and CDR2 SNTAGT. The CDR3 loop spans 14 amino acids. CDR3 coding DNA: TGTGCCAGCAGTACCGGGACAGGGAGTGAAAAACTGTTTTTT. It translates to CASSTGTGSEKLFF.